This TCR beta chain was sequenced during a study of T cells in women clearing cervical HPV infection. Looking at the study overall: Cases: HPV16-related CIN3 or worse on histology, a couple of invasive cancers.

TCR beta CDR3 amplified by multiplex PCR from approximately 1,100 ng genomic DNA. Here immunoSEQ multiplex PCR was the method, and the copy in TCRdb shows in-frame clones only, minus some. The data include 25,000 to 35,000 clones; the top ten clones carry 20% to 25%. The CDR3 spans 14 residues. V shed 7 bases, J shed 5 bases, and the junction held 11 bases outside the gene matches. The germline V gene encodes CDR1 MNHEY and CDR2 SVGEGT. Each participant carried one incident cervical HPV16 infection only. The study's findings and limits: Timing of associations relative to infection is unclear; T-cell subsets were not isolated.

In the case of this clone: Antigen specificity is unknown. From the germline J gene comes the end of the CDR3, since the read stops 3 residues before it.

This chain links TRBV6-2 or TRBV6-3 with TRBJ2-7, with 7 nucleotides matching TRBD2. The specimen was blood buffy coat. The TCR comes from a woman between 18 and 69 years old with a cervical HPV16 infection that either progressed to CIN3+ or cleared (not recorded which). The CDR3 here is CASTEGRGTDEQYF. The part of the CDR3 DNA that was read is TGTGCCAGCACTGAGGGGAGGGGTACCGACGAG.